Presented here are 9 T cell receptor beta chains from one specimen sequenced in a study of blood T cell repertoires in COVID-19. Clones were read by immunoSEQ multiplex PCR, and TCRdb kept only the in-frame ones, dropping some. The sample has about 200,000 clones, just under 85% seen once; the top ten hold 6% to 8%. The specimen was peripheral blood. These receptors were obtained from a human donor with acute or convalescent COVID-19. The donor label of this sample is uncertain.

The chain is built from TRBV6-5 and TRBJ2-7, with 11 bases fitting TRBD1. CDR1 is MNHEY and CDR2 is SVGAGI in the germline V gene. V was pared by 2 bases and J by 3 bases, with 3 bases of the junction left unmatched. This CDR3 is built from 15 residues. The CDR3, as DNA: TGTGCCAGCAGTTACCGGGACAGGGGGGGCTACGAGCAGTACTTC. It yields the protein CASSYRDRGGYEQYF.

This clone appeared a few times. The J gene is TRBJ1-4, the V gene TRBV6-1, with D possibly being TRBD1 (5 bases). The germline gives CDR1 MNHNS, CDR2 SASEGT. Trimming pared 1 base from V and 5 bases from J, leaving 11 bases between. The CDR3 consists of 15 residues. CDR3 loop: CASSEGNRPNEKLFF. In DNA form, the CDR3 reads TGTGCCAGCAGTGAAGGAAACAGGCCAAATGAAAAACTGTTTTTT.

The gene calls are TRBV11-2 and TRBJ2-3; D is possibly TRBD2 (6 bases). The CDR3 loop spans 14 amino acids. Germline V gene sequence: CDR1 SGHAT, CDR2 FQNNGV. V was shortened by 7 bases and J by 8 bases, with 19 bases between the two germline ends. The CDR3, as DNA: TGTGCCAGCACCCCCACGTCGTGGGGAGGTACGCAGTATTTT. Its translation is CASTPTSWGGTQYF.

In this sample, this clone turned up once. V and J are TRBV27 and TRBJ1-5; possibly TRBD1 for D (5 bases). Trimming stripped 8 bases from V and 2 bases from J, with 16 bases between. This CDR3 has 15 amino acids. CDR1 and CDR2 (germline): MNHEY, SMNVEV (reference sequence). The CDR3 DNA sequence: TGTGCCAGCTCTGGGGGAGGGATGGGCAATCAGCCCCAGCATTTT. This encodes CASSGGGMGNQPQHF.

This clone showed up just a few times. The gene calls are TRBV21-1 and TRBJ1-5. TRBV21-1 is a pseudogene locus. The CDR3 totals 16 residues. CDR3 loop: CASSKLRVPSYQPQHF. CDR3 nucleotide sequence: TGTGCCAGCAGCAAATTGAGGGTCCCTTCCTATCAGCCCCAGCATTTT.

The chain carries TRBV29-1 and TRBJ1-4; no firm D call. The CDR3 covers 12 residues. The germline gives CDR1 SQVTM, CDR2 ANQGSEA. Trimming stripped 7 bases from V and 5 bases from J, with 11 bases between. The CDR3 bases are TGCAGCGGCGCCGGGGTGAATGAAAAACTGTTTTTT. Translating it yields CSGAGVNEKLFF.

The DNA of the CDR3 is TGTGCCTGGAGTGTATCCGGTCACGGCTACACCTTC. It translates to CAWSVSGHGYTF. The chain joins TRBV30 to TRBJ1-2; D uncertain. This CDR3 comprises 12 residues. V lost 0 bases, J lost 8 bases, and 10 bases lay in between. Germline-derived CDR1 and CDR2 are GTSNPN and SVGIG (reference sequence). The full variable domain, with the rest looked up from reference TRBV30 and TRBJ1-2, is SQTIHQWPATLVQPVGSPLSLECTVEGTSNPNLYWYRQAAGRGLQLLFYSVGIGQISSEVPQNLSASRPQDRQFILSSKKLLLSDSGFYLCAWSVSGHGYTFGSGTRLTVV.

The chain is built from TRBV4-3 and TRBJ2-3, with 11 bases lining up with TRBD2. The V segment lost 0 bases and the J segment 0 bases; nucleotides outside the gene matches: 8. CDR3 length equals 19 residues. CDR1 and CDR2 (germline): LGHNA, YSLEER. The CDR3 reads CASSQDLGTSGPSTDTQYF. The CDR3 coding sequence is TGCGCCAGCAGCCAAGATCTAGGGACTAGCGGTCCTAGCACAGATACGCAGTATTTT.

The chain employs TRBV7-2 and TRBJ1-1, with no clear D. Per germline, CDR1 SGHTA and CDR2 FQGNSA. The CDR3 length is 13 residues. V was trimmed by 5 bases and J by 6 bases, leaving 13 bases between them. The CDR3 DNA sequence: TGTGCCAGCAGCCCCTTCCCAGGCCCTGAAGCTTTCTTT. This sequence encodes CASSPFPGPEAFF.